These T cell receptor beta chains were read from a single sample in a study of blood T cell repertoires in COVID-19. Produced via immunoSEQ multiplex PCR; TCRdb's table is partial and in-frame only. The table shows roughly 250,000 clones, with roughly 90% occurring only once. The sequenced material came from peripheral blood. The receptors originated from a woman in her forties who had recovered from COVID-19. Both conserved end residues are part of each CDR3. A D gene is named only where the DNA matches it firmly. Not all rows give a size; the values are once, few, many and, for expanded clones, a class.

j_call v_call d_call clone_size cdr3_aa cdr3_nt
TRBJ2-6 TRBV6-5 . few CASSYSGSSGANVLTF TGTGCCAGCAGTTACTCGGGGAGCTCTGGGGCCAACGTCCTGACTTTC
TRBJ1-6 TRBV4-3 . few CASSPRGDNSPLHF TGCGCCAGCAGCCCCCGGGGGGACAATTCACCCCTCCACTTT
TRBJ1-6 TRBV6-1 TRBD1 once CASSALVQGTSASPLHF TGTGCCAGCAGTGCGCTAGTACAGGGGACGAGCGCTTCACCCCTCCACTTT
TRBJ2-2 TRBV10-3 . . CAISESIGGSGELFF TGTGCCATCAGTGAGTCCATTGGTGGTAGCGGGGAGCTGTTTTTT
TRBJ2-2 TRBV5-1 . . CASSLGALGGELFF TGCGCCAGCAGCTTAGGGGCACTCGGCGGGGAGCTGTTTTTT
TRBJ1-2 TRBV7-9 . . CASSLVVRAGGYTF TGTGCCAGCAGCTTAGTGGTCAGGGCGGGAGGCTACACCTTC
TRBJ2-2 TRBV28 . once CASSLTSNTGELFF TGTGCCAGCAGTTTAACTTCCAACACCGGGGAGCTGTTTTTT
TRBJ1-4 TRBV6-2/TRBV6-3 . . CASSPSQGEKLFF TGTGCCAGCAGTCCATCGCAGGGTGAAAAACTGTTTTTT
TRBJ1-1 TRBV4-2 . . CASSQDSQPEAFF TGTGCCAGCAGCCAAGACAGTCAACCTGAAGCTTTCTTT
TRBJ2-2 TRBV3-1/TRBV3-2 . . CASSLGQPIPGGELFF TGTGCCAGCAGCCTCGGCCAGCCCATACCCGGGGGGGAGCTGTTTTTT
TRBJ1-1 TRBV18 TRBD1 once CASSRTGENTEAFF TGTGCCAGCTCACGGACAGGGGAGAACACTGAAGCTTTCTTT
TRBJ2-7 TRBV28 TRBD1 . CASSLQGAWEQYF TGTGCCAGCAGTTTGCAGGGGGCCTGGGAGCAGTACTTC
TRBJ1-3 TRBV7-3 . . CASSLGGNTIYF TGTGCCAGCAGCTTAGGCGGAAACACCATATATTTT
TRBJ2-5 TRBV20-1 . . CSAPKGETQYF TGCAGTGCGCCAAAGGGGGAGACCCAGTACTTC
TRBJ1-5 TRBV7-2 TRBD1 . CASSWTGVGQPQHF TGTGCCAGCAGCTGGACAGGGGTTGGTCAGCCCCAGCATTTT
TRBJ2-1 TRBV5-4 . . CASSSRAEGNEQFF TGTGCCAGCAGCTCCCGTGCTGAGGGCAATGAGCAGTTCTTC
TRBJ2-5 TRBV5-4 TRBD2 . CASSPTSGRETQYF TGTGCCAGCAGCCCAACTAGCGGGAGGGAGACCCAGTACTTC
TRBJ2-6 TRBV3-1/TRBV3-2 . . CASSHNLITGANVLTF TGTGCCAGCAGCCACAATCTAATAACCGGGGCCAACGTCCTGACTTTC
TRBJ1-4 TRBV27 . . CASSLTPGSARGLFF TGTGCCAGCAGTTTAACGCCAGGGTCCGCCCGGGGGCTGTTTTTT
TRBJ2-5 TRBV19 . . CASSDDSLTAQYF TGTGCCAGTAGCGATGACTCCCTCACGGCCCAGTACTTC